The present T cell receptor (beta chain) was sequenced within a study of blood T cell repertoires in COVID-19 (dated by TCRdb to 2020 to 2022). A note on the overall study: Samples covering the acute and convalescent phases of COVID-19 were provided by collaborators in the United States, Italy and Spain. The material from the prospective study consisted of cDNA or gDNA derived from T cells, B-cell-depleted T cells, or PBMCs. Subjects who had been exposed to COVID-19, were actively infected with it, or had recovered from it provided the deeply sampled blood TCRbeta repertoires that made up the dataset. The repertoires were released in a freely available public database meant as a resource for research on the immune response to SARS-CoV-2. Samples were obtained from the ongoing ImmuneRACE study (first 160 participants) and from about 1,300 subjects provided by 6 global collaborators. A de-identified subject ID, COVID-19 status, age in years and sex were almost always included in the sample metadata. HLA class I and class II types, where available, came from metadata supplied by the sample provider rather than from assay-based typing.

TCRbeta CDR3 regions were amplified from genomic DNA using the immunoSEQ Assay, a bias-controlled multiplex PCR. Regarding the original processing steps: Within the assay, amplification of reference gene primers was used to estimate how many nucleated cells each sample contained. Sequence reads were collapsed and filtered to measure the absolute abundance of every unique TCRbeta CDR3 rearrangement. For each sample, productive Simpson clonality was calculated by taking the square root of Simpson's diversity index across productive rearrangements. TCRdb limited this immuneACCESS table to in-frame rearrangements with V and J called. A share of clones is missing; checked studies link under half to unresolved V genes, and the rest is unexplained. V, J and clone size are taken as reported in that table, and D and trimming were inferred from the DNA itself. Present in this sample are a few hundred thousand clones, nearly 90% of which were seen just once. The ten top clones hold over 8.5% of the sample.

Measured from the cysteine to the phenylalanine, the CDR3 is 15 residues long. The read is trimmed to its CDR3 DNA, 45 bases read in frame from base 1. The germline V gene encodes CDR1 SGHTS and CDR2 YDEGEE. The V end gives up 0 bases and the J end 7 bases, leaving 6 bases in the junction not matched to a gene. Enrolling through a virtual design, the prospective study's participants ranged in age from roughly 18 to 95 years and lived across roughly 23 United States geographic areas. In the prospective study, participants were assigned to cohorts based on the clinical history participants reported in a screening survey and a study questionnaire. For ImmuneRACE Cohort 3, a participant was defined as recovered based on two consecutive negative NP/OP PCR tests, clearance by a healthcare professional, or resolution of symptoms. In the prospective study, mobile phlebotomists collected whole blood, serum and a nasopharyngeal or oropharyngeal swab from each participant. Prospective study participants could optionally give additional blood draws and questionnaires over an approximately 2-month period. Before DNA extraction, prospective study blood samples were shipped either frozen or at room temperature.

Summary of the overall study and its limitations: The quantity of clinical and demographic metadata differed by source and by participant and was supplied without curation.

As concerns this clone: It has no known antigen specificity. It has no much larger one-base neighbor in the sample; base qualities were not kept.

The sequence derives from a woman aged 25 to 39 who had recovered from COVID-19. The rearrangement joined TRBV5-8 to TRBJ1-5; 8 bases in between match TRBD1. The material sequenced was PBMCs or T cells enriched from blood (not recorded which). The CDR3 has the sequence CASSLDRGRGQPQHF. The nucleotides are TGTGCCAGCAGCTTGGACAGGGGGAGGGGGCAGCCCCAGCATTTT.